Listed below are T cell receptor beta chains from one sample, sequenced in a study of cytomegalovirus exposure and HLA in healthy donors. Profiled with immunoSEQ multiplex PCR; TCRdb holds only in-frame clones, not every one. In all, the sample yields some 110,000 clones. What was sequenced was PBMCs. Receptors were obtained from a middle-aged man in good health and CMV-seropositive. The CDR3 runs from the conserved cysteine through the conserved F or W. D genes are given only for firm matches.

TRBV12-5	.	TRBJ2-7	TGTGCTAGTGGAGACAACTTCTACGAGCAGTACTTC	CASGDNFYEQYF
TRBV5-1	.	TRBJ2-1	TGCGCCAGCAGCTTGGGTGGTTCAGGGTACAATGAGCAGTTCTTC	CASSLGGSGYNEQFF
TRBV28	TRBD1	TRBJ1-5	TGTGCCAGCAAGTCTTGGCAGGGGGCTGGTCAGCCCCAGCATTTT	CASKSWQGAGQPQHF
TRBV7-9	.	TRBJ2-1	TGTGCCAGCAGCACAGGGCCCGGGAAGTACAATGAGCAGTTCTTC	CASSTGPGKYNEQFF
TRBV5-4	TRBD1	TRBJ1-1	TGTGCCAGCAGCCCCAAAGACAGGGGCCCTTCCGGGGCTTTCTTT	CASSPKDRGPSGAFF
TRBV18	TRBD1	TRBJ1-2	TGTGCCAGCTCCCTACTCGACAGGGGGGATGGCTACACCTTC	CASSLLDRGDGYTF
TRBV11-3	.	TRBJ2-7	TGTGCCAGCAGCCACAGAGGGTTACCTTACGAGCAGTACTTC	CASSHRGLPYEQYF
TRBV27	.	TRBJ2-2	TGTGCCAGCAGTCCGGGACTCAACACCGGGGAGCTGTTTTTT	CASSPGLNTGELFF
TRBV28	.	TRBJ1-5	TGTGCCAGCAGGCTTGTAAGCAATCGGCCCCAGCATTTT	CASRLVSNRPQHF
TRBV18	TRBD2	TRBJ2-3	TGTGCCAGCTCACCACTAGCTGCGGGAGAAACAGATACGCAGTATTTT	CASSPLAAGETDTQYF
TRBV19	TRBD1	TRBJ2-6	TGTGCCAGTAGTATCACAGGGGGCGATTCTGGGGCCAACGTCCTGACTTTC	CASSITGGDSGANVLTF
TRBV6-5	.	TRBJ1-1	TGTGCCAGCAGACCGAGGACACCGATGAACACTGAAGCTTTCTTT	CASRPRTPMNTEAFF
TRBV6-5	TRBD2	TRBJ2-7	TGTGCCAGCAGTTACTCTACTAGCGGAGGGCCCTACGAGCAGTACTTC	CASSYSTSGGPYEQYF
TRBV28	TRBD1	TRBJ2-7	TGTGCCAGCAGTCCACTGGGACAGCTTCCCTACGAGCAGTACTTC	CASSPLGQLPYEQYF
TRBV9	TRBD1	TRBJ2-3	TGTGCCAGCAGCGACGACGGACAGGGACGCACAGATACGCAGTATTTT	CASSDDGQGRTDTQYF
TRBV6-5	TRBD1	TRBJ2-1	TGTGCCAGCAGTTACTCCGGACAGGGATACAATGAGCAGTTCTTC	CASSYSGQGYNEQFF
TRBV5-1	TRBD1	TRBJ1-1	TGCGCCAGCAGCTCGGCAAGTGGGACAGGGGGCACTGAAGCTTTCTTT	CASSSASGTGGTEAFF
TRBV6-5	.	TRBJ1-2	TGTGCCAGCAGTGGCGGGACGGAGTATGGCTACACCTTC	CASSGGTEYGYTF
TRBV2	.	TRBJ2-5	TGTGCCAGCAGCCCAGGTATCCAGGAGACCCAGTACTTC	CASSPGIQETQYF
TRBV5-6	.	TRBJ1-6	TGTGCCAGCAGCCCATTGACCGGGGGAGGCAATTCACCCCTCCACTTT	CASSPLTGGGNSPLHF
TRBV25-1	TRBD2	TRBJ2-2	TGTGCCAGCAGTGATCTAGCGGGAGAAGGGTTTTTTACCGGGGAGCTGTTTTTT	CASSDLAGEGFFTGELFF
TRBV4-2	TRBD2	TRBJ2-7	TGTGCCAGCAGCCAATTCACGGGAGGCTACGAGCAGTACTTC	CASSQFTGGYEQYF
TRBV2	TRBD1	TRBJ2-5	TGTGCCAGCAGTTACAGGGGTGAGACCCAGTACTTC	CASSYRGETQYF
TRBV7-2	.	TRBJ2-7	TGTGCCAGCAGCTTAGCGTACTACGAGCAGTACTTC	CASSLAYYEQYF
TRBV10-3	TRBD2	TRBJ2-3	TGTGCCATCGGGACTAGCGAGAGGGACGGCACAGATACGCAGTATTTT	CAIGTSERDGTDTQYF
TRBV6-5	.	TRBJ1-2	TGTGCCAGCAGAGCCGCGGGGACGAGGGCCTATGGCTACACCTTC	CASRAAGTRAYGYTF
TRBV29-1	TRBD2	TRBJ2-1	TGCAGCGCCCCGGGACTAGCGGCCAGCTACAATGAGCAGTTCTTC	CSAPGLAASYNEQFF
TRBV4-1	.	TRBJ1-2	TGCGCCAGCAGCCATTTAAACAGGCCCTGGGACTATGGCTACACCTTC	CASSHLNRPWDYGYTF
TRBV28	TRBD2	TRBJ2-1	TGTGCCAGCACTATAACACTAGCGTACAATGAGCAGTTCTTC	CASTITLAYNEQFF
TRBV27	.	TRBJ2-2	TGTGCCAGCAGTTTACAGATTAACACCGGGGAGCTGTTTTTT	CASSLQINTGELFF
TRBV11-2	TRBD1	TRBJ1-3	TGTGCCAGCAGCTTAGGACAGGGGGTAAACGGAAACACCATATATTTT	CASSLGQGVNGNTIYF
TRBV2	.	TRBJ2-7	TGTGCCAGCAGACCGATGAGGAGCTACGAGCAGTACTTC	CASRPMRSYEQYF
TRBV28	.	TRBJ2-3	TGTGCCAGCAGGCCCGGGACTTCCCACACAGATACGCAGTATTTT	CASRPGTSHTDTQYF
TRBV5-1	.	TRBJ1-5	TGCGCCAGCAGCCCTCAATGGGGGGGTACTGAGCCCCAGCATTTT	CASSPQWGGTEPQHF
TRBV7-3	TRBD2	TRBJ2-7	TGTGCCAGCAGCTTAACTAGCGGGAACTACGAGCAGTACTTC	CASSLTSGNYEQYF
TRBV7-9	.	TRBJ2-5	TGTGCCAGCAGCTTACGGAGGGATTGGGAGACCCAGTACTTC	CASSLRRDWETQYF
TRBV27	.	TRBJ1-3	TGTGCCAGCAGTCGAAAGGGAGGGTTCGGAAACACCATATATTTT	CASSRKGGFGNTIYF
TRBV6-5	TRBD1	TRBJ2-1	TGTGCCAGCAGGGGGACAGGGTACAATGAGCAGTTCTTC	CASRGTGYNEQFF
TRBV28	.	TRBJ2-7	TGTGCCAGCAGTCCCCGCCCGGGGGTACGGGACGAGCAGTACTTC	CASSPRPGVRDEQYF
TRBV18	TRBD2	TRBJ2-3	TGTGCCAGCTCACCACAGCGGGAGCCGGGAGATACGCAGTATTTT	CASSPQREPGDTQYF
TRBV27	.	TRBJ1-2	TGTGCCAGCAGTTTAGGGCGGGGGGCGCCATATGGCTACACCTTC	CASSLGRGAPYGYTF
TRBV29-1	TRBD1	TRBJ1-2	TGCAGCGCAGGGGGCCAGGGTGGCTACACCTTC	CSAGGQGGYTF
TRBV7-9	.	TRBJ2-7	TGTGCCAGCAGCTCCCCCCCAGCGCCTCAGCAGTACTTC	CASSSPPAPQQYF
TRBV7-8	.	TRBJ2-7	TGTGCCAGCAGCTTGGCAGGACAAGGCTACGAGCAGTACTTC	CASSLAGQGYEQYF
TRBV10-2	TRBD1	TRBJ1-3	TGCGCCAGCAAAAGGGGACAGAGCTCTGGAAACACCATATATTTT	CASKRGQSSGNTIYF
TRBV7-2	TRBD1	TRBJ2-7	TGTGCCAGCAGCTTAACCGGGACAGGTGACTACGAGCAGTACTTC	CASSLTGTGDYEQYF
TRBV10-1	.	TRBJ2-7	TGCGCCAGCAGTGAGAGTCAAACAGCCTGGAACGAGCAGTACTTC	CASSESQTAWNEQYF
TRBV2	TRBD2	TRBJ2-7	TGTGCCAGCAGTGGGGGACTAGCGGGACCCTACGAGCAGTACTTC	CASSGGLAGPYEQYF
TRBV19	.	TRBJ1-5	TGTGCCAGTAGTATATATCACCGCCGAGGTTATAGCAATCAGCCCCAGCATTTT	CASSIYHRRGYSNQPQHF
TRBV9	TRBD1	TRBJ2-2	TGTGCCAGCAGCGTAGTTGGGACAGGGGACACCGGGGAGCTGTTTTTT	CASSVVGTGDTGELFF
TRBV9	TRBD1	TRBJ1-2	TGTGCCAGCAGCGTCGGCGGGGCGGGACAGGGGAAAAATGGCTACACCTTC	CASSVGGAGQGKNGYTF